This T cell receptor beta chain was found in a study of breast tumors, draining lymph nodes, adjacent tissues. Study results and caveats: The data were judged consistent with most tumor T cells coming from lymph node and expanding in tumor.

This clonotype has a handful of counts. As yet, its antigen is unknown. TCRdb redid the calling of the multiplex PCR reads with MiXCR, one entry per CDR3 protein. Of 200,000 to 250,000 distinct CDR3 sequences listed, less than 45% are singletons. Samples came from axillary lymph nodes draining the breast cancer. V was clipped by 7 bases and J by 5 bases, with 18 bases between them. CDR1 is SGHAT and CDR2 is FQNNGV in the germline V gene. The CDR3 is 14 residues long. V and J are TRBV11-2 and TRBJ2-7, with D possibly being TRBD1 (7 bases). The receptor was derived from a female donor with breast cancer. Some clones in this sample may be carry-over from other donors' samples. The sequencing sample was made of axillary lymph node tissue. Here the CDR3 DNA reads TGTGCCAGCACAAAAAGGGGGCCGGGGGACGAGCAGTACTTC. Translation gives CASTKRGPGDEQYF.